The table lists the clone carrying this TCR beta chain with a count of one. Antigen specificity is unknown. The conserved phenylalanine or tryptophan normally closing the CDR3 is absent here, so this likely arose from a read error. The data belong to a study of T cell repertoires in cytomegalovirus infection. Overall study findings and caveats: Cumulative frequency of public TCR beta families picked out carriers of CMV plus the relevant HLA.

MiXCR, run by TCRdb on the reads, gives a single entry per CDR3 protein. The repertoire holds about 900,000 distinct CDR3 sequences, with 30% to 40% as singletons. The CDR3 sequence is 14 residues long. V was clipped by 4 bases and J by 5 bases; unmatched bases: 3. Germline assignment: CDR1 MNHNY and CDR2 SVGAGI (reference sequence). V usage is TRBV6-6 and J usage is TRBJ2-1, with 9 nucleotides matching TRBD1. Sequencing was performed on cultured CD8+ T cells from PBMCs, taken from culture after CMV antigen stimulation. The clonotype originates from a human donor in good health (CMV status not recorded). Some clones in this sample may be carry-over from other donors' samples. As DNA, the CDR3 is TGTGCCAGCAGTTGGACAGGGGAGGACAATGAGCAGTTCTCC. Translating it yields CASSWTGEDNEQFS.